These 17 T cell receptor beta chains share one sample of origin, sequenced in a study of T-cell reconstitution after alpha-beta-depleted transplantation in children. The TCRbeta library was prepared with unique molecular identifiers. TCRdb redid the calling of the PCR reads with MiXCR, one entry per CDR3 protein. The profile covers hundreds of thousands of distinct CDR3 sequences, with about 31% appearing a single time and approximately 2.3% taken by the ten largest. Sequenced here: PBMCs from the stem cell graft donor, sampled from the stem cell graft. All receptors derive from a human donor who donated a stem cell graft to a child with aplastic anemia.

This clonotype was detected a few times. The rearrangement joins TRBV2 to TRBJ2-7, with 7 nucleotides matching TRBD1. The germline gives CDR1 SNHLY, CDR2 FYNNEI. This CDR3 is 13 amino acids long. V was pared by 4 bases and J by 5 bases, with 5 bases of the junction left unmatched. For the CDR3, the DNA is TGTGCCAGCAGTGGGGGACAGTTCCACGAGCAGTACGTC. Translation gives CASSGGQFHEQYV.

V usage is TRBV15 and J usage is TRBJ2-7; TRBD1 matches 12 bases. CDR1 LNHNV and CDR2 YYDKDF come from the germline V gene (reference sequence). Trimming took 1 base from V and 2 from J; bases not matched to a gene: 18. This CDR3 spans 21 amino acids. For the CDR3, the DNA is TGTGCCACCAGCAGAGGGGACTCCGGGACAGGGGGCGGGAGGTTGACCTACGAGCAGTACTTC. This gives the protein CATSRGDSGTGGGRLTYEQYF. The full variable domain, its missing parts supplied by reference TRBV15 and TRBJ2-7, is DAMVIQNPRYQVTQFGKPVTLSCSQTLNHNVMYWYQQKSSQAPKLLFHYYDKDFNNEADTPDNFQSRRPNTSFCFLDIRSPGLGDTAMYLCATSRGDSGTGGGRLTYEQYFGPGTRLTVT.

V usage is TRBV4-3 and J usage is TRBJ2-3; 10 nucleotides line up with TRBD2. The CDR3 totals 16 residues. The germline gives CDR1 LGHNA, CDR2 YSLEER. V lost 4 bases, J lost 7 bases, and 11 bases stayed unmatched. In DNA, the CDR3 is TGCGCCAGCAGCCTAGTAACTAGCGGGATACTATATACGCAGTATTTT. Translating gives CASSLVTSGILYTQYF.

This clonotype came up a few times. The chain recombines TRBV10-3 with TRBJ2-7; TRBD1 is a possible D gene (6 bases). Germline values: CDR1 ENHRY, CDR2 SYGVKD. The CDR3 runs 13 residues. The V end lost 9 bases, the J end lost 2 bases, and 14 bases lay between the germline ends. The CDR3 DNA is TGTGCCATTAGGGACATCGGAGCCTACGAGCAGTACGTC. Protein product: CAIRDIGAYEQYV.

The V gene is TRBV6-1, the J gene TRBJ1-5; no firm D call. Germline CDR1 is MNHNS and CDR2 is SASEGT. V lost 0 bases, J lost 6 bases, and 15 bases lay in between. The CDR3 length is 16 residues. Here the CDR3 reads CASSEAGSGKGQPQHF. The CDR3 DNA reads as TGTGCCAGCAGTGAAGCGGGTTCGGGAAAGGGTCAGCCCCAGCATTTT.

This clonotype turned up a few times. V usage is TRBV29-1 and J usage is TRBJ1-2, with 7 bases lining up with TRBD1. This CDR3 spans 14 amino acids. Germline CDR1 reads SQVTM; CDR2 reads ANQGSEA. V was clipped by 4 bases and J by 2 bases; unmatched bases: 7. The CDR3 nucleotides are TGCAGCGTTGCCGGGACAGAGCAAAACTATGGCTACACCTTC. Protein: CSVAGTEQNYGYTF.

The rearrangement uses TRBV10-3 and TRBJ2-1; TRBD2 matches 13 bases. The CDR3 contains 18 residues. Germline V gene data show CDR1 as ENHRY and CDR2 as SYGVKD. The trim removed 2 bases at V and 6 bases at J, leaving 10 bases unmatched. The CDR3 protein is CAISEPGLAGVGSNEQFF. CDR3 DNA sequence: TGTGCCATCAGTGAGCCTGGACTAGCGGGAGTGGGGTCCAATGAGCAGTTCTTC.

This clonotype was detected only once. The chain is built from TRBV13 and TRBJ2-3; D possibly matches TRBD1 or TRBD2 (6 bases each). Germline CDR1 is PRHDT and CDR2 is FYEKMQ (reference sequence). This CDR3 comprises 16 residues. V gave up 4 bases and J gave up 2 bases, with 16 bases separating them. The CDR3 sequence: CASSYGGGIATDTQYF. CDR3 DNA sequence: TGTGCCAGCAGCTATGGGGGCGGGATCGCCACAGATACGCAGTATTTT.

The chain uses TRBV18 and TRBJ2-7; 11 bases are a match to TRBD1. CDR1 is KGHSH and CDR2 is LQKENI in the germline V gene. V gave up 3 bases and J gave up 4 bases; unmatched junction bases: 8. The CDR3 covers 16 residues. The CDR3 here is CASSPQRDRGRYEQYF. The CDR3 DNA reads as TGTGCCAGCTCACCCCAGCGGGACAGGGGGAGGTACGAGCAGTACTTC.

The rearrangement joins TRBV30 to TRBJ2-5; possibly TRBD2 for D (5 bases). The germline V gene has CDR1 GTSNPN and CDR2 SVGIG (reference sequence). V was cut by 1 base and J by 4 bases, with 22 bases left in between. The CDR3 is 17 amino acids. In nucleotides, the CDR3 is TGTGCCTGGAGTGGGGCTAGCCCCACGCGGGCTACAGAGACCCAGTACTTC. It codes for CAWSGASPTRATETQYF.

The chain joins TRBV7-9 to TRBJ2-7; TRBD1 matches at 7 bases. The length of the CDR3 is 14 residues. In germline, CDR1 is SEHNR, CDR2 FQNEAQ (reference sequence). Unmatched junction bases numbered 4, after V lost 3 bases and J lost 2 bases. Here the CDR3 DNA reads TGTGCCAGCAGCTTTTGGGACAGACCCTACGAGCAGTACGTC. Its translation: CASSFWDRPYEQYV.

This chain links TRBV7-9 with TRBJ2-2; D perhaps matches TRBD1 (6 bases). The V end was cut by 1 base, the J end by 2 bases, with 11 bases between. CDR1 is SEHNR, CDR2 FQNEAQ, per germline (reference sequence). The CDR3 has 16 residues. The CDR3 sequence: CASSLEGRGNTGELFF. In DNA form, the CDR3 reads TGTGCCAGCAGCTTAGAGGGCAGGGGAAACACCGGGGAGCTGTTTTTT.

J is TRBJ2-2 and V is TRBV24-1; TRBD1 is a possible D gene (5 bases). Deletions cut 4 bases from V and 4 bases from J, with 12 bases between. This CDR3 has 15 residues. In germline, CDR1 is KGHDR, CDR2 SFDVKD. CDR3: CATSDDRSSTGELFF. As DNA, the CDR3 is TGTGCCACCAGTGACGACAGAAGTTCCACCGGGGAGCTGTTTTTT.

V is TRBV3-1 and J is TRBJ2-7, with D maybe TRBD1 (5 bases). Germline CDR1 and CDR2: LGHDT and YNNKEL (reference sequence). This CDR3 spans 14 amino acids. V lost 9 bases and J lost 0, with 15 bases in between. The CDR3 DNA is TGTGCCAGTAGAGAGACAGCTTCCTCCTACGAGCAGTACTTC. Its protein is CASRETASSYEQYF.

This clonotype was recorded many times. V usage is TRBV12-3 or TRBV12-4 and J usage is TRBJ2-7; 7 nucleotides align to TRBD1. With V trimmed by 6 bases and J by 12 bases, 11 bases remained unmatched. The CDR3 is 12 residues long. The CDR3 loop is CASSFGQEDPYV. CDR3 DNA: TGTGCCAGCAGCTTCGGACAGGAGGATCCGTACGTC.

The chain links TRBV25-1 to TRBJ1-1; TRBD1 aligns across 8 bases. The ends lost 6 bases at V and 7 bases at J; junction bases unmatched: 4. Germline V gene sequence: CDR1 MGHDK, CDR2 SYGVNS. This CDR3 has 12 amino acids. Here the CDR3 reads CASSDTGGEAFF. As DNA, the CDR3 is TGTGCCAGCAGCGATACAGGGGGTGAAGCTTTCTTT.

V gene TRBV15 combines with J gene TRBJ2-1; the D is unclear. The V gene's germline CDR1 is LNHNV and CDR2 YYDKDF (reference sequence). Trimming stripped 4 bases from V and 5 bases from J, with 18 bases between. The CDR3 sequence is 16 residues long. CDR3 in DNA: TGTGCCACCAGCAACAGCCGCGCACTGGGAAACAATGAGCAGTTCTTC. Residues: CATSNSRALGNNEQFF.